This entry lists 2 T cell receptor beta chains sequenced from one sample in a study of T cell repertoires in cytomegalovirus infection. Using its own MiXCR run on the reads, TCRdb lists one record per CDR3 protein. The sample includes about 700,000 distinct CDR3 sequences, around 35% seen only once; the top ten take around a sixth. For these TCRs, the target antigens are not known. Sequencing used cultured PBMCs, obtained from culture after CMV antigen stimulation. The source is a human donor in good health (CMV status not recorded). Some clones in this sample may be carry-over from other donors' samples.

This clonotype has a single count. The chain recombines TRBV18 with TRBJ2-7; tentatively, D is TRBD1 or TRBD2 (5 bases each). V was pared by 2 bases and J by 2 bases, with 13 bases between. Germline loops: CDR1 KGHSH, CDR2 LQKENI. This CDR3 contains 15 residues. Here the CDR3 reads CASSPTGRSAYEQYF. The CDR3 region has the DNA TGTGCCAGCTCACCAACGGGGCGGTCGGCCTACGAGCAGTACTTC.

This clonotype was detected ten times or more. This rearrangement joins TRBV7-8 to TRBJ2-7, with 7 nucleotides matching TRBD1. The CDR3 has 14 amino acids. The V gene's germline CDR1 is SGHVS and CDR2 FQNEAQ. J gave up 6 bases and V 4 bases, and 9 bases lay outside the gene matches. The CDR3 nucleotides are TGTGCCAGCAGCTCGCCAGGGACAGTAGGCGAGCAGTACTTC. Its protein is CASSSPGTVGEQYF.